This T cell receptor beta chain was sequenced in a study of shared clonotypes between healthy human individuals. This clone was detected only once. V was trimmed by 0 bases and J by 0 bases, leaving 10 bases between them. CDR3 length equals 15 residues. Germline V lookup: CDR1 GTSNPN, CDR2 SVGIG (reference sequence). Libraries were prepared by immunoSEQ multiplex PCR; TCRdb keeps only in-frame clonotypes and omits some of them. The repertoire holds over a million clones, with about 70% as singletons. This clonotype was obtained from a young man in good health. This chain uses TRBV30 with TRBJ2-3; D unclear. The source material was memory CD4+ T cells sorted from blood. Described subset: CD45RA-negative fraction. The CDR3 region is CAWSVLRGSTDTQYF. The CDR3 DNA reads as TGTGCCTGGAGTGTATTACGAGGTAGCACAGATACGCAGTATTTT. Variable domain in full (rest from reference TRBV30 and TRBJ2-3): SQTIHQWPATLVQPVGSPLSLECTVEGTSNPNLYWYRQAAGRGLQLLFYSVGIGQISSEVPQNLSASRPQDRQFILSSKKLLLSDSGFYLCAWSVLRGSTDTQYFGPGTRLTVL.